This T cell receptor (beta chain) was sequenced for a study of response to subunit inactivated influenza vaccine. General observations from the study: The study's authors posited that every seasonal influenza vaccination enlists few new T cells.

On this clonotype: The target antigen is unknown.

TCRdb re-called the RT-PCR reads with MiXCR, one entry per CDR3 protein. Among approximately 170,000 distinct CDR3 sequences listed, about an eighth were seen once. Germline-derived CDR1 and CDR2 are LGHNA and YNFKEQ. Trimming removed 1 base from V and 0 bases from J, with 13 bases in between. This CDR3 contains 16 residues. The sequence derives from a man aged 50 or older who received an inactivated influenza vaccine. The sample in question was CD8+ T cells sorted from PBMCs, obtained 5 to 6 days after vaccination. The chain links TRBV4-2 to TRBJ2-7, with D possibly being TRBD2 (6 bases). The CDR3 loop reads CASSQVYGLSSYEQYF. CDR3 nucleotide sequence: TGTGCCAGCAGCCAAGTATACGGACTATCCTCCTACGAGCAGTACTTC.